This TCR beta chain was profiled in a study of early stage breast cancer tumors. In the study overall: Twelve of the 16 invasive tumors were ER+, PR+ and HER2-. Invasive lobular carcinomas made up about 35% of the 12 ER+/PR+/HER2- tumors.

Only in-frame clones appear in the TCRdb table, and some are missing; sequencing was by immunoSEQ multiplex PCR. The table lists fewer than 30,000 clones, around three fifths of them singletons. Germline V gives CDR1 SGHTA, CDR2 FQGNSA. V was trimmed by 2 bases and J by 0 bases, leaving 5 bases between them. The CDR3 extends over 14 amino acids. The source of this sequence is a person aged 45 to 60 with breast cancer. The specimen sequenced was breast tumor tissue. The J gene is TRBJ2-1, the V gene TRBV7-2; possible D gene TRBD2, 5 bases. The CDR3 DNA reads as TGTGCCAGCAGCTTACGGGGCTCCTACAATGAGCAGTTCTTC. Its translation: CASSLRGSYNEQFF.